The following is a T cell receptor (beta chain) sequence with its context. The sample originates from a study of blood T cell repertoires in COVID-19. The overall study: Samples of COVID-19 (acute and convalescent) were obtained from the United States, Italy and Spain. PBMCs, B-cell-depleted T cells, or T cells provided the cDNA or gDNA that made up the material.

Per the study methods: The authors estimated nucleated cell counts from reference gene primer amplification. Clones were read by immunoSEQ multiplex PCR, and TCRdb kept only the in-frame ones, dropping some. V, J and clone size derive from that table, while D and trimming were established from the DNA sequence. The data hold some 70,000 clones, with around 86% observed a single time. Per the germline V gene, CDR1 is LGHDT and CDR2 is YNNKEL (reference sequence). The CDR3 sequence is 14 residues long. V dropped 4 bases and J dropped 7; count of bases not matched to a gene: 3. The TCR was taken from a man in his fifties with active COVID-19. The chain combines TRBV3-1 (or the pseudogene TRBV3-2) with TRBJ2-1, with TRBD2 matching 11 bases. Sequenced: peripheral blood. CDR3 DNA: TGTGCCAGCAGCCCCTTAGCGGGGGGGAATGAGCAGTTCTTC. Encoded protein: CASSPLAGGNEQFF.